The 20 T cell receptor beta chains presented below share a single source sample, sequenced in a study of shared clonotypes between healthy human individuals. The table came from immunoSEQ multiplex PCR; TCRdb's copy has only in-frame clones and leaves some out. The sample yields 490,000 or so clones, roughly four fifths seen once. Sequencing used PBMCs. These receptors came from a woman in her thirties or forties in good health. Some clones in this sample may be carry-over from other donors' samples.

Of note for this clone: The identical CDR3 is also encoded by other nucleotide sequences in the sample. The chain employs TRBV25-1 and TRBJ2-5; the match to TRBD2 covers 7 bases. The CDR3 runs 13 residues. Losses at the gene ends were 6 bases for V and 5 bases for J; bases not matched to a gene: 6. Looked up from germline, CDR1 is MGHDK and CDR2 is SYGVNS. The CDR3 loop is CASSRGDRETQYF. CDR3 bases: TGTGCCAGCAGCCGGGGGGACCGGGAGACCCAGTACTTC.

The CDR3 sequence is CASSLYRRSGELFF. DNA of the CDR3: TGTGCCAGCAGTTTATACCGCCGGAGCGGGGAGCTGTTTTTT. The chain employs TRBV28 and TRBJ2-2; D is undetermined. CDR3 length: 14 amino acids. The germline V and J ends were trimmed by 1 base and 7 bases, with 10 bases remaining between them. Germline V lookup: CDR1 MDHEN, CDR2 SYDVKM.

The chain links TRBV11-2 to TRBJ2-2; 7 positions match TRBD2. Trimming at V came to 5 bases and at J to 4 bases, leaving 7 bases not matched to a gene. Germline CDR1 SGHAT, CDR2 FQNNGV. CDR3 length: 15 residues. The CDR3 DNA reads TGTGCCAGCAGCGGCGGGACTATGAGCACCGGGGAGCTGTTTTTT. This gives the protein CASSGGTMSTGELFF.

The rearrangement links TRBV27 to TRBJ2-5; TRBD1 matches 8 bases. Germline lookup yields CDR1 MNHEY and CDR2 SMNVEV (reference sequence). The CDR3 is 14 amino acids. The J segment lost 5 bases and the V segment lost 5 bases, leaving 7 bases of the junction unmatched. The CDR3 here is CASSLPGQGETQYF. The DNA of the CDR3 is TGTGCCAGCAGTCTCCCAGGACAGGGCGAGACCCAGTACTTC.

The chain is built from TRBV7-2 and TRBJ2-3, with D hard to call. V was pared by 6 bases and J by 6 bases, with 16 bases between. This CDR3 has 14 amino acids. In germline, CDR1 is SGHTA, CDR2 FQGNSA. The CDR3 coding sequence is TGTGCCAGCAGGAGTCCGAGTCTTGGTGATACGCAGTATTTT. As protein: CASRSPSLGDTQYF.

This clone was seen only a few times. The chain combines TRBV28 with TRBJ1-5; 7 bases are a match to TRBD1. Germline V gene data show CDR1 as MDHEN and CDR2 as SYDVKM. CDR3 length: 14 residues. V dropped 6 bases and J dropped 7; count of bases not matched to a gene: 9. CDR3 nucleotides: TGTGCCAGCAGGATGACCCAGGGGGGACAGCCCCAGCATTTT. This sequence encodes CASRMTQGGQPQHF.

This rearrangement joins TRBV28 to TRBJ1-5; TRBD1 might be the D (5 bases). The CDR3 is made up of 14 amino acids. V lost 5 bases and J lost 11, with 19 bases in between. Germline V gene lookup returns CDR1 MDHEN and CDR2 SYDVKM. CDR3 region: CASSLDTGSEAQHF. In DNA, the CDR3 is TGTGCCAGCAGTCTAGATACAGGCTCTGAGGCCCAGCATTTT.

The chain links TRBV2 to TRBJ1-6, with D perhaps TRBD1 (5 bases). Germline CDR1 is SNHLY and CDR2 is FYNNEI. The CDR3 extends over 15 amino acids. V was pared by 8 bases and J by 4 bases, with 15 bases between. This CDR3 reads CASHSGGRYNSPLHF. CDR3 nucleotides: TGTGCCAGCCATTCGGGGGGAAGGTATAATTCACCCCTCCACTTT.

A few counts support this clone. The rearrangement uses TRBV4-1 and TRBJ2-7, with 8 bases aligning to TRBD1. V dropped 0 bases and J dropped 4; count of bases not matched to a gene: 5. CDR1 and CDR2 (germline): MGHRA, YSYEKL. The length of the CDR3 is 15 residues. CDR3 DNA sequence: TGCGCCAGCAGCCAAGAATGGCAGGGGGCATACGAGCAGTACTTC. As protein: CASSQEWQGAYEQYF.

This clone came up a few times. Germline is not matched at one junction end, which may reflect a read error. V and J are TRBV6-1 and TRBJ1-2; 9 nucleotides agree with TRBD1. Germline CDR1 reads MNHNS; CDR2 reads SASEGT. The CDR3 has 12 amino acids. The CDR3 bases are TGTGCCAGCAGTGATGGGGACAGGGCTCCACTCTTC. Translating gives CASSDGDRAPLF.

This chain joins TRBV5-3 and TRBJ1-1; no firm D call. TRBV5-3 is noted as an ORF with a role that remains uncertain. The CDR3 runs 16 residues. V lost 0 bases to trimming and J lost 3 bases, with 15 bases between them. CDR3 in amino acids: CARSLEQKDGHTEAFF. DNA for the CDR3: TGTGCCAGAAGCTTGGAACAGAAAGACGGACACACTGAAGCTTTCTTT.

The V call is TRBV13, the J call TRBJ2-1; D may match TRBD1 or TRBD2 (5 bases each). This CDR3 has 12 residues. The V gene lost 5 bases and the J gene lost 9 bases, with 11 bases spanning the gap. CDR1 and CDR2 (germline): PRHDT, FYEKMQ (reference sequence). This CDR3 reads CASSAGASEQFF. Here the CDR3 DNA reads TGTGCCAGCAGCGCCGGGGCGTCTGAGCAGTTCTTC. The full variable domain, rest sourced from reference TRBV13 and TRBJ2-1, is AAGVIQSPRHLIKEKRETATLKCYPIPRHDTVYWYQQGPGQDPQFLISFYEKMQSDKGSIPDRFSAQQFSDYHSELNMSSLELGDSALYFCASSAGASEQFFGPGTRLTVL.

This chain uses TRBV18 with TRBJ2-4; tentative D call: TRBD2 (5 bases). CDR1 is KGHSH and CDR2 is LQKENI in the germline V gene. This CDR3 is 18 amino acids long. The ends were cut back, 2 bases at V and 0 bases at J, with 17 bases in the middle. CDR3 region: CASSPFQPGSLAKNIQYF. CDR3 nucleotide sequence: TGTGCCAGCTCACCATTCCAACCGGGATCCCTAGCCAAAAACATTCAGTACTTC.

The genes are TRBV29-1 and TRBJ2-2; 16 bases line up with TRBD2. Germline V CDR1 and CDR2: SQVTM, ANQGSEA. The length of the CDR3 is 14 residues. Trimming at V came to 7 bases and at J to 6 bases, leaving 2 bases not matched to a gene. CDR3 bases: TGCAGCGCTGGGACTAGCGGGAGGGCCGGGGAGCTGTTTTTT. The encoded protein is CSAGTSGRAGELFF.

The chain uses TRBV4-3 and TRBJ2-1, with 9 bases that match TRBD2. Germline V CDR1 and CDR2: LGHNA, YSLEER. This CDR3 comprises 18 residues. V dropped 1 base and J dropped 3; count of bases not matched to a gene: 10. CDR3 in amino acids: CASSQARFRRGGYNEQFF. The CDR3 region has the DNA TGCGCCAGCAGCCAAGCCCGGTTTAGGCGGGGGGGCTACAATGAGCAGTTCTTC.

The gene calls are TRBV29-1 and TRBJ2-5, with D hard to call. The V end was cut by 3 bases, the J end by 6 bases, with 8 bases between. CDR3 length: 11 residues. Germline values: CDR1 SQVTM, CDR2 ANQGSEA. The CDR3 DNA reads TGCAGCGTTGAGTTTACGAAGACCCAGTACTTC. Translating it yields CSVEFTKTQYF.

The genes are TRBV19 and TRBJ1-5, with 7 bases aligning to TRBD1. This CDR3 comprises 13 residues. The germline CDR1 and CDR2 sequences are LNHDA and SQIVND (reference sequence). The trim removed 3 bases at V and 8 bases at J, leaving 4 bases unmatched. CDR3 nucleotides: TGTGCCAGTAGTATCGAGGGGGCGAAGCCCCAGCATTTT. Translation: CASSIEGAKPQHF.

The V and J genes are TRBV30 and TRBJ2-5, with 12 bases matching TRBD1. Matching the DNA end better, TRBJ2-7 makes the J call doubtful. The CDR3 sequence is 17 residues long. Germline assignment: CDR1 GTSNPN and CDR2 SVGIG (reference sequence). The DNA for the CDR3 is TGTGCCTGGAGTGTAGCCCCGGGACAGGGGGCGTTTTACGAGCAGTACTTC. This encodes CAWSVAPGQGAFYEQYF.

The rearrangement links TRBV7-2 to TRBJ2-7; perhaps TRBD1 as D (6 bases). In germline, CDR1 is SGHTA, CDR2 FQGNSA. This CDR3 contains 15 residues. With 0 bases removed from V and 4 bases from J, the gap between germline ends came to 13 bases. The CDR3 is CASSLAPGAYYEQYF. Written as DNA, the CDR3 is TGTGCCAGCAGCTTAGCGCCAGGGGCCTATTACGAGCAGTACTTC.

The rearrangement uses TRBV28 and TRBJ2-5; TRBD2 matches at 9 bases. The DNA end lines up better with TRBJ2-7; the J call may be wrong. The CDR3 extends over 14 amino acids. Germline V gene lookup returns CDR1 MDHEN and CDR2 SYDVKM. The CDR3 sequence: CASSLGTSLYEQYF. The CDR3 bases are TGTGCCAGCAGTTTGGGGACTAGCCTATACGAGCAGTACTTC.